One and the same sample provided the 6 T cell receptor beta chains below, sequenced in a study of T-cell memory formation after mild COVID-19. TCRdb re-derived calls from the 5' RACE reads in MiXCR, one entry per CDR3 protein. Seen here are about 260,000 distinct CDR3 sequences, 16% observed once, and the top ten hold over 20%. What was sequenced was PBMCs or a T cell subset sorted from them (not recorded which). All receptors derive from a man between 18 and 29 years old who had mild COVID-19 (a few samples of this study predate the infection). Cell type and time point are not known.

This clonotype was seen more than once but under ten times. V usage is TRBV5-1 and J usage is TRBJ2-1; 7 bases map to TRBD2. The germline CDR1 and CDR2 sequences are SGHRS and YFSETQ. The ends lost 0 bases at V and 9 bases at J; junction bases unmatched: 6. The CDR3 runs 14 residues. In DNA, the CDR3 is TGCGCCAGCAGCTTGGATGGACTAGTGGGTGAGCAGTTCTTC. This translates into CASSLDGLVGEQFF.

This clonotype has more than one count but fewer than ten. The rearrangement links TRBV6-2 or TRBV6-3 to TRBJ2-5; D might be TRBD2 (5 bases). Deletions cut 0 bases from V and 5 bases from J, with 10 bases between. This CDR3 comprises 14 residues. Germline V gene data show CDR1 as MNHEY and CDR2 as SVGEGT. The CDR3 spells CASSYSQRGETQYF. CDR3 coding DNA: TGTGCCAGCAGTTACTCGCAGCGAGGGGAGACCCAGTACTTC.

The chain joins TRBV29-1 to TRBJ1-1; D gene ambiguous. Trimming pared 4 bases from V and 2 bases from J, leaving 11 bases between. CDR1 and CDR2 from the germline V gene are SQVTM and ANQGSEA. The CDR3 totals 13 residues. In DNA form, the CDR3 reads TGCAGCGTTGTACAGTTTCAAAACACTGAAGCTTTCTTT. Its translation is CSVVQFQNTEAFF.

The genes are TRBV6-2 or TRBV6-3 and TRBJ2-7, with 7 bases aligning to TRBD1. This CDR3 comprises 13 residues. The V and J ends lost 5 bases and 2 bases, in that order; junction bases with no gene match: 3. From germline, CDR1 is MNHEY and CDR2 SVGEGT. The CDR3 reads CASSRDSTYEQYV. The CDR3 DNA follows: TGTGCCAGCAGTCGGGACAGCACCTACGAGCAGTACGTC.

The rearrangement joins TRBV24-1 to TRBJ2-3; D not resolved. This CDR3 contains 14 residues. Germline V gene data show CDR1 as KGHDR and CDR2 as SFDVKD. The germline V and J ends were trimmed by 1 base and 6 bases, with 10 bases remaining between them. In DNA, the CDR3 is TGTGCCACCAGTGATTTTGGGGAAGCGGATACGCAGTATTTT. Translation: CATSDFGEADTQYF.

There are a few counts of this clonotype. The chain employs TRBV7-2 and TRBJ2-7; 7 bases agree with TRBD1. The trim removed 2 bases at V and 6 bases at J, leaving 7 bases unmatched. The CDR3 loop spans 14 amino acids. The germline gives CDR1 SGHTA, CDR2 FQGNSA. The CDR3 bases are TGTGCCAGCAGCTTATCCGGACAGGCGGGCGAGCAGTACGTC. Amino acids: CASSLSGQAGEQYV.